This note documents a single T cell receptor beta chain sequence. This entry is derived from a study of CD8 T cells in Susac syndrome. RNA totalling roughly 0.5 to 1 ug underwent reverse transcription with random hexamers. Amplification of TCR beta CDR3 used immunoSEQ multiplex PCR across 54 Vbeta and 13 Jbeta. TCRdb re-called the immunoSEQ multiplex PCR reads through MiXCR, storing one row per CDR3 protein. Of about 180,000 distinct CDR3 sequences listed, approximately 95% are singletons. Trimming took 6 bases from V and 3 from J; bases not matched to a gene: 7. The CDR3 loop spans 16 amino acids. Looked up from germline, CDR1 is MNHEY and CDR2 is SMNVEV (reference sequence).

The sequence came from a human donor with multiple sclerosis. The chain employs TRBV27 and TRBJ2-3; 12 bases line up with TRBD2. The sample comprised CD4+ T cells from PBMCs. In DNA, the CDR3 is TGTGCCAGCAGAATGGGAGGACTAGCGGGGACAGATACGCAGTATTTT. This encodes CASRMGGLAGTDTQYF.